This T cell receptor (beta chain) was captured by sequencing in a study of blood T cell repertoires in COVID-19. Study-wide background: COVID-19 samples from acute and convalescent phases originated in the United States, Italy and Spain. PBMCs, B-cell-depleted T cells, or T cells were the source of the cDNA or gDNA that made up the material.

The trim removed 4 bases at V and 4 bases at J, leaving 6 bases unmatched. The CDR3 loop spans 15 amino acids. Germline V CDR1 and CDR2: LGHDT, YNNKEL (reference sequence). The assay was immunoSEQ multiplex PCR, and TCRdb's table has in-frame clones only and misses some. The data show roughly 190,000 clones, with approximately 90% seen just once and 0.5% to 0.6% held by the top ten. This chain connects TRBV3-1 (or the pseudogene TRBV3-2) to TRBJ2-3; 9 bases map to TRBD2. The sample consisted of peripheral blood. The source is a man aged 45 to 65 with acute or convalescent COVID-19. CDR3 nucleotides: TGTGCCAGCAGCCCTAATATAGCGGGGGCAGATACGCAGTATTTT. This encodes CASSPNIAGADTQYF.